This entry lists 27 T cell receptor beta chains sequenced from one sample in a study of shared clonotypes between healthy human individuals. The method was immunoSEQ multiplex PCR; TCRdb's version includes in-frame clones alone and lacks a portion of them. This sample has more than 2,000,000 clones; roughly nine tenths occur once, and the top ten carry over 0.12%. Sample: naive CD4+ T cells sorted from blood. Subset here: CD45RA+ positively selected. Receptors originate from a man younger than 30 in good health.

DNA for the CDR3: TGTGCCAGCAGCAAAACGGCGGGGCGGCTAGGGTTTAGTAATGAGCAGTTCTTC. This encodes CASSKTAGRLGFSNEQFF. The J gene is TRBJ2-1, the V gene TRBV7-9; TRBD2 might be the D (6 bases). Germline assignment: CDR1 SEHNR and CDR2 FQNEAQ (reference sequence). The CDR3 length is 18 residues. Deletions cut 5 bases from V and 7 bases from J, with 27 bases between.

V gene TRBV7-3 combines with J gene TRBJ2-3; D call uncertain. The germline CDR1 and CDR2 sequences are SGHTA and FQGTGA. The CDR3 consists of 17 residues. The ends were cut back, 0 bases at V and 0 bases at J, with 13 bases in the middle. CDR3: CASSLTGWTASTDTQYF. The CDR3 bases are TGTGCCAGCAGCTTAACCGGCTGGACCGCTAGCACAGATACGCAGTATTTT.

The chain is built from TRBV7-9 and TRBJ2-3, with D hard to call. This CDR3 comprises 15 residues. V was trimmed by 5 bases and J by 0 bases, leaving 12 bases between them. The germline gives CDR1 SEHNR, CDR2 FQNEAQ (reference sequence). In DNA, the CDR3 is TGTGCCAGCAGCCGACTCTCCACTAGCACAGATACGCAGTATTTT. Translated: CASSRLSTSTDTQYF.

The chain couples TRBV27 to TRBJ2-3; D is unclear. Per the germline V gene, CDR1 is MNHEY and CDR2 is SMNVEV (reference sequence). The CDR3 loop spans 11 amino acids. Trimming left V 10 bases short and J 4 bases short, with 9 bases between. The CDR3 is CATRLADTQYF. DNA for the CDR3: TGTGCCACCCGGTTGGCAGATACGCAGTATTTT.

The table lists this clone with a few counts. The chain carries TRBV6-1 and TRBJ1-1; no definite D call. Trimming took 7 bases from V and 5 from J, leaving 14 bases between them. CDR1 is MNHNS and CDR2 is SASEGT in the germline V gene. This CDR3 region has 13 residues. CDR3 DNA sequence: TGTGCCAGCAAAGGAGGGCCGGGGACTGAAGCTTTCTTT. Translation gives CASKGGPGTEAFF.

On this clone itself: Other nucleotide sequences from this sample produce the same CDR3. This chain joins TRBV6-5 and TRBJ1-5; D unclear. Deletions cut 0 bases from V and 1 base from J, with 7 bases between. The germline V gene encodes CDR1 MNHEY and CDR2 SVGAGI. CDR3 length: 15 residues. CDR3 residues: CASSYSGSSNQPQHF. CDR3 nucleotides: TGTGCCAGCAGTTACTCGGGTAGCAGCAATCAGCCCCAGCATTTT.

J is TRBJ2-1 and V is TRBV7-9; 8 bases agree with TRBD2. Germline assignment: CDR1 SEHNR and CDR2 FQNEAQ (reference sequence). J lost 8 bases, V lost 5 bases, and 11 bases had no gene match. The CDR3 loop spans 15 amino acids. The CDR3 loop is CASSISGSRSDEQFF. In DNA, the CDR3 is TGTGCCAGCAGCATCAGCGGGAGCCGAAGCGATGAGCAGTTCTTC.

The chain employs TRBV6-6 and TRBJ1-1, with D unclear. Germline CDR1 is MNHNY and CDR2 is SVGAGI (reference sequence). CDR3 size: 11 residues. The V gene lost 7 bases and the J gene lost 4 bases, with 7 bases spanning the gap. CDR3 protein: CASTGSTEAFF. CDR3 in DNA: TGTGCCAGCACGGGGAGCACTGAAGCTTTCTTT.

The V call is TRBV18, the J call TRBJ1-6, with D tentatively TRBD1 (6 bases). The germline V and J ends were trimmed by 5 bases and 7 bases, with 12 bases remaining between them. This CDR3 is 14 amino acids long. Germline V gene sequence: CDR1 KGHSH, CDR2 LQKENI. The chain's CDR3 is CASSLDRVNSPLHF. Here the CDR3 DNA reads TGTGCCAGCTCATTGGACAGAGTAAATTCACCCCTCCACTTT.

The rearrangement links TRBV6-5 to TRBJ2-2, with 7 bases that match TRBD2. After removal of 2 bases from V and 6 bases from J, the junction contained 9 bases not matched to a gene. The CDR3 is made up of 16 amino acids. Germline-derived CDR1 and CDR2 are MNHEY and SVGAGI. DNA of the CDR3: TGTGCCAGCAGTTACGGGGGGAGGGCCGCGGCCGGGGAGCTGTTTTTT. This encodes CASSYGGRAAAGELFF.

This chain uses TRBV10-3 with TRBJ2-5; no definite D call. The CDR3 is 12 residues long. Germline assignment: CDR1 ENHRY and CDR2 SYGVKD. The germline V and J ends were trimmed by 4 bases and 4 bases, with 7 bases remaining between them. CDR3 sequence (DNA): TGTGCCATCAGTGGAGTCGCAGAGACCCAGTACTTC. Translated, it gives CAISGVAETQYF.

V usage is TRBV19 and J usage is TRBJ1-2, with D unresolved. The CDR3 has 13 residues. Trimming took 5 bases from V and 7 from J, leaving 14 bases between them. From germline, CDR1 is LNHDA and CDR2 SQIVND (reference sequence). The CDR3 region is CASSRVDGIGYTF. CDR3 nucleotide sequence: TGTGCCAGTAGTCGGGTGGACGGGATTGGCTACACCTTC.

The gene calls are TRBV27 and TRBJ2-6; no clear D gene. This CDR3 is built from 17 residues. Germline lookup yields CDR1 MNHEY and CDR2 SMNVEV (reference sequence). The V and J ends lost 0 bases and 2 bases respectively, with 11 bases between them. DNA of the CDR3: TGTGCCAGCAGTTTATCACACCTCAGTGCTGGGGCCAACGTCCTGACTTTC. It yields the protein CASSLSHLSAGANVLTF.

The V call is TRBV5-6, the J call TRBJ1-6; 7 bases are shared with TRBD1. The J segment lost 6 bases and the V segment lost 1 base, leaving 4 bases of the junction unmatched. Per germline, CDR1 SGHDT and CDR2 YYEEEE. CDR3 size: 15 residues. The CDR3 sequence is CASSLRQGVNSPLHF. CDR3 coding DNA: TGTGCCAGCAGCTTGAGGCAGGGGGTTAATTCACCCCTCCACTTT.

The gene calls are TRBV5-1 and TRBJ2-3, with a possible D match to TRBD2 (7 bases). Looked up from germline, CDR1 is SGHRS and CDR2 is YFSETQ. V dropped 3 bases and J dropped 1 base, with 18 bases sitting between them. The CDR3 runs 17 residues. CDR3 nucleotide sequence: TGCGCCAGCAGCTCCCAGTGGGGGGGCACGGGCACAGATACGCAGTATTTT. This codes for CASSSQWGGTGTDTQYF. The full variable domain, its missing parts supplied by reference TRBV5-1 and TRBJ2-3, is KAGVTQTPRYLIKTRGQQVTLSCSPISGHRSVSWYQQTPGQGLQFLFEYFSETQRNKGNFPGRFSGRQFSNSRSEMNVSTLELGDSALYLCASSSQWGGTGTDTQYFGPGTRLTVL.

The chain carries TRBV30 and TRBJ1-5; D perhaps matches TRBD1 (5 bases). This CDR3 comprises 13 residues. The V end was cut by 7 bases, the J end by 3 bases, with 13 bases between. Germline V CDR1 and CDR2: GTSNPN, SVGIG (reference sequence). DNA of the CDR3: TGTGCCTTCCGTGGGGGAGTCAATCAGCCCCAGCATTTT. Its protein is CAFRGGVNQPQHF.

V gene TRBV25-1 combines with J gene TRBJ2-5; 9 nucleotides line up with TRBD2. CDR3 size: 15 residues. CDR1 MGHDK and CDR2 SYGVNS come from the germline V gene. Trimming took 4 bases from V and 9 from J; bases not matched to a gene: 12. CDR3 loop: CASSVGASGAGAQYF. In DNA form, the CDR3 reads TGTGCCAGCAGTGTAGGGGCTAGCGGGGCCGGGGCCCAGTACTTC. The complete variable domain, with remaining parts taken from reference TRBV25-1 and TRBJ2-5, reads EADIYQTPRYLVIGTGKKITLECSQTMGHDKMYWYQQDPGMELHLIHYSYGVNSTEKGDLSSESTVSRIRTEHFPLTLESARPSHTSQYLCASSVGASGAGAQYFGPGTRLLVL.

The rearrangement uses TRBV6-5 and TRBJ2-5; D is unclear. The CDR3 contains 13 residues. The V gene's germline CDR1 is MNHEY and CDR2 SVGAGI. V was cut by 0 bases and J by 4 bases, with 6 bases left in between. CDR3 region: CASSYSTRETQYF. The CDR3, as DNA: TGTGCCAGCAGTTACTCGACCAGAGAGACCCAGTACTTC.

V is TRBV10-3 and J is TRBJ2-5, with TRBD1 as a possible D gene (6 bases). Germline V CDR1 and CDR2: ENHRY, SYGVKD. There are 13 residues in the CDR3. V was trimmed by 4 bases and J by 3 bases, leaving 9 bases between them. The CDR3 DNA reads TGTGCCATCAGTGGGACAGACAAAGAGACCCAGTACTTC. Protein product: CAISGTDKETQYF.

The chain couples TRBV11-2 to TRBJ2-2, with 7 bases matching TRBD1. The CDR3 is 16 amino acids. From germline, CDR1 is SGHAT and CDR2 FQNNGV. Trimming cost V 1 base and J 1 base; bases outside gene matches: 3. The chain's CDR3 is CASSLVGGKNTGELFF. CDR3 nucleotides: TGTGCCAGCAGCTTAGTAGGGGGCAAGAACACCGGGGAGCTGTTTTTT.

This chain joins TRBV30 and TRBJ1-2, with TRBD1 identical over 8 bases. The CDR3 covers 13 residues. The germline V gene encodes CDR1 GTSNPN and CDR2 SVGIG (reference sequence). Trimming at V came to 4 bases and at J to 8 bases, leaving 9 bases not matched to a gene. CDR3 nucleotide sequence: TGTGCCTGGAAAGGACAGGGATCGGGAGGCTACACCTTC. Translating gives CAWKGQGSGGYTF. The full variable domain, completed using reference TRBV30 and TRBJ1-2, is SQTIHQWPATLVQPVGSPLSLECTVEGTSNPNLYWYRQAAGRGLQLLFYSVGIGQISSEVPQNLSASRPQDRQFILSSKKLLLSDSGFYLCAWKGQGSGGYTFGSGTRLTVV.

As to this clone: Other DNA sequences in this sample translate to the same CDR3. The chain has TRBV18 and TRBJ1-5, with a weak D call TRBD1 (6 bases). The CDR3 runs to 14 residues. Germline V lookup: CDR1 KGHSH, CDR2 LQKENI. V lost 2 bases, J lost 2 bases, and 7 bases lay in between. The CDR3 bases are TGTGCCAGCTCACCAGGGGGCGGCAATCAGCCCCAGCATTTT. Its protein is CASSPGGGNQPQHF.

The gene calls are TRBV5-6 and TRBJ2-1; perhaps TRBD2 as D (6 bases). This CDR3 has 17 amino acids. V was clipped by 1 base and J by 7 bases, with 21 bases between them. CDR1 is SGHDT, CDR2 YYEEEE, per germline. DNA of the CDR3: TGTGCCAGCAGCTTGACCCTAGGGGCGGGGTACTCGAATGAGCAGTTCTTC. This translates into CASSLTLGAGYSNEQFF.

The chain is built from TRBV13 and TRBJ1-3, with 7 bases that match TRBD1. The CDR3 contains 19 residues. Germline V gene sequence: CDR1 PRHDT, CDR2 FYEKMQ (reference sequence). The V segment lost 2 bases and the J segment 0 bases; nucleotides outside the gene matches: 13. Here the CDR3 reads CASSLRPRTGPYSGNTIYF. CDR3 nucleotides: TGTGCCAGCAGCTTAAGGCCCCGGACAGGACCCTACTCTGGAAACACCATATATTTT.

V gene TRBV11-2 combines with J gene TRBJ2-7; D call uncertain. The length of the CDR3 is 14 residues. From germline, CDR1 is SGHAT and CDR2 FQNNGV. V lost 5 bases and J 2 bases, leaving 13 bases between the germline ends. CDR3: CASSPPPIPYEQYF. The DNA of the CDR3 is TGTGCCAGCAGCCCCCCCCCTATTCCCTACGAGCAGTACTTC.

The rearrangement uses TRBV7-2 and TRBJ2-7; 9 nucleotides align to TRBD1. J lost 3 bases, V lost 5 bases, and 5 bases had no gene match. CDR3 length: 14 amino acids. Per germline, CDR1 SGHTA and CDR2 FQGNSA. The CDR3 coding sequence is TGTGCCAGCAGCGCGAACAGGGGGCTCTACGAGCAGTACTTC. Protein sequence: CASSANRGLYEQYF.

CDR3 coding DNA: TGTGCCAGCAGCGTAGGAAGAGGTGGGAGGGCAGACTACGAGCAGTACTTC. Encoded protein: CASSVGRGGRADYEQYF. This chain uses TRBV9 with TRBJ2-7; 7 bases agree with TRBD2. Germline CDR1 is SGDLS and CDR2 is YYNGEE. V gave up 0 bases and J gave up 3 bases; unmatched junction bases: 12. This CDR3 has 17 amino acids.